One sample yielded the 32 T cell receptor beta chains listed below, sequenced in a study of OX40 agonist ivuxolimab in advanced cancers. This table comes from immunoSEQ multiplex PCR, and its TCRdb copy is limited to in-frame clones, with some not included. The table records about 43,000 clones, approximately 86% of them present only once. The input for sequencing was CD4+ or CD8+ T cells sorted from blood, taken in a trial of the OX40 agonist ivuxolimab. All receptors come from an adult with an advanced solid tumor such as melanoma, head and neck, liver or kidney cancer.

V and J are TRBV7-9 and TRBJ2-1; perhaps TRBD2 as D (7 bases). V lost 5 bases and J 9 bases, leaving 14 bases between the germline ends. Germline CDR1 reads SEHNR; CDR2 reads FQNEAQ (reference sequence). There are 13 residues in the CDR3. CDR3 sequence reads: CASSHEGEGEQFF. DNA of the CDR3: TGTGCCAGCAGCCATGAGGGGGAGGGTGAGCAGTTCTTC.

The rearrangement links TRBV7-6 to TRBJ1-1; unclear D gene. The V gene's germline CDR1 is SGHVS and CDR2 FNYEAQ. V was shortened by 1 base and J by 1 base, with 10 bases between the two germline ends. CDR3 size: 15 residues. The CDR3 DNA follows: TGTGCCAGCAGCTTAGGCCTGGGCGGGAACACTGAAGCTTTCTTT. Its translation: CASSLGLGGNTEAFF.

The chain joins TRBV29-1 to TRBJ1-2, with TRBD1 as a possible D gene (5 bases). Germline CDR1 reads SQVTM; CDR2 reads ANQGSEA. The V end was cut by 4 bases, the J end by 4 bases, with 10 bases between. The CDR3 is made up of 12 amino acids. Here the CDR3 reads CSVGSDTYGYTF. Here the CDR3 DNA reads TGCAGCGTTGGGTCGGACACCTATGGCTACACCTTC. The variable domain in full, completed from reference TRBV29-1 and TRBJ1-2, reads SAVISQKPSRDICQRGTSLTIQCQVDSQVTMMFWYRQQPGQSLTLIATANQGSEATYESGFVIDKFPISRPNLTFSTLTVSNMSPEDSSIYLCSVGSDTYGYTFGSGTRLTVV.

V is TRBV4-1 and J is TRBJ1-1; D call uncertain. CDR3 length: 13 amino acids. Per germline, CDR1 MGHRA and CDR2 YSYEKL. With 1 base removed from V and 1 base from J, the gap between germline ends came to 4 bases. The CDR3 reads CASSQGQNTEAFF. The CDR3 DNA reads TGCGCCAGCAGCCAAGGCCAGAACACTGAAGCTTTCTTT.

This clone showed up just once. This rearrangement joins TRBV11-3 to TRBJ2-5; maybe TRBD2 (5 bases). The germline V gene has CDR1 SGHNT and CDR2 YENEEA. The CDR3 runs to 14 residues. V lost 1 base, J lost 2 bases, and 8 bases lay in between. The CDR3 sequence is CASSLAREQETQYF. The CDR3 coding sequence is TGTGCCAGCAGCTTAGCGAGGGAGCAAGAGACCCAGTACTTC.

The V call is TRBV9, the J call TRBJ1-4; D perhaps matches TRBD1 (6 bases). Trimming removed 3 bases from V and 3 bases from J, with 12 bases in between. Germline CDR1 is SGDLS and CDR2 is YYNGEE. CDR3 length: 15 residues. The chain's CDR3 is CASSEEGTSNEKLFF. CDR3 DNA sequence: TGTGCCAGCAGCGAAGAGGGGACATCTAATGAAAAACTGTTTTTT.

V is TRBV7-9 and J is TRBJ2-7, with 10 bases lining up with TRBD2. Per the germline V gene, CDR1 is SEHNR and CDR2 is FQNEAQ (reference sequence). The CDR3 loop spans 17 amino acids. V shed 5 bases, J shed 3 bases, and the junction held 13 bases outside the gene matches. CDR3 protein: CASSPQAGGPLDYEQYF. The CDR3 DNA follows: TGTGCCAGCAGCCCCCAAGCGGGAGGGCCCTTGGACTACGAGCAGTACTTC.

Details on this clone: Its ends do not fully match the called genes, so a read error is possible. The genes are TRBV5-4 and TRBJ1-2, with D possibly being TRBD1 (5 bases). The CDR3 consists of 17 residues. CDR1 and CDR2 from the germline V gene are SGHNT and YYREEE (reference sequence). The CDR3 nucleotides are TGTGCCAGCAGTGCGGGACCGTTGACAGCCCCCAGCTATGGCCACACCTTC. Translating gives CASSAGPLTAPSYGHTF.

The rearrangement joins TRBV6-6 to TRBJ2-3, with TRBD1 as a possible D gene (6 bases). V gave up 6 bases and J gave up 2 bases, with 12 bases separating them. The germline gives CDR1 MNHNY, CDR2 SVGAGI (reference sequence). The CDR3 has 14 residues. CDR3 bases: TGTGCCAGCAGCCCAGGGGCTATCACAGATACGCAGTATTTT. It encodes CASSPGAITDTQYF.

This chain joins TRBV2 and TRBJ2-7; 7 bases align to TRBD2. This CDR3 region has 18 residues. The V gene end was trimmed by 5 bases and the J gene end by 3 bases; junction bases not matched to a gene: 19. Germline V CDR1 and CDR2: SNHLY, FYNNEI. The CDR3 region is CASSSQGGLAVGFYEQYV. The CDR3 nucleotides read TGTGCCAGCAGTTCCCAAGGTGGGCTAGCGGTGGGATTCTACGAGCAGTACGTC.

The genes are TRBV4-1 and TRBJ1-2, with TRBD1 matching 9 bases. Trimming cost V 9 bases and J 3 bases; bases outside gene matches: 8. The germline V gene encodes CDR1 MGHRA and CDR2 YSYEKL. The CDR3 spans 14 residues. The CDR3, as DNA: TGCGCCAGTACCCCGGGACAGGGATACTATGGCTACACCTTC. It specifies CASTPGQGYYGYTF.

As DNA, the CDR3 is TGTGCCAGTAAGTCCAGGGTCCGGTCGGGAGCTTTCTTT. Amino acids: CASKSRVRSGAFF. The V gene is TRBV19, the J gene TRBJ1-1; D might be TRBD1 (5 bases). The germline V and J ends were trimmed by 7 bases and 10 bases, with 19 bases remaining between them. The CDR3 has 13 amino acids. The germline V gene has CDR1 LNHDA and CDR2 SQIVND (reference sequence).

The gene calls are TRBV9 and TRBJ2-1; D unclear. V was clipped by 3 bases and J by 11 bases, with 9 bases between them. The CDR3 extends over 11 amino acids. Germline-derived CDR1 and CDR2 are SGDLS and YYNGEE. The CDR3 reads CASSADVQQFF. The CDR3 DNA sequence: TGTGCCAGCAGCGCCGATGTACAGCAGTTCTTC.

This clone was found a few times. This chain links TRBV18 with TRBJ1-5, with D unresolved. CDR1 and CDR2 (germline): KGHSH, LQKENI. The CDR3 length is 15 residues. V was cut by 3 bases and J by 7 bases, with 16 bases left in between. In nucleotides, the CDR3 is TGTGCCAGCTCACCGTCCATTCTGACTGAACAGCCCCAGCATTTT. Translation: CASSPSILTEQPQHF.

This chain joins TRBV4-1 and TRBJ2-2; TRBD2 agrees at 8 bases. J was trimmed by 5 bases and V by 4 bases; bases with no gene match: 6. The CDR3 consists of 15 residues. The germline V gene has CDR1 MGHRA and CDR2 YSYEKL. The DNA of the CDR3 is TGCGCCAGCAGCCTGGGACTAGATAATACCGGGGAGCTGTTTTTT. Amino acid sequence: CASSLGLDNTGELFF.

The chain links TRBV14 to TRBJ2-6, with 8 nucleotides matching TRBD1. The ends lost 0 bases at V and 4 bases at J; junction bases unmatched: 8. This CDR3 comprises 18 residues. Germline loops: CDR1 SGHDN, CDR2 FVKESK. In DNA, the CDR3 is TGTGCCAGCAGCCAAGATCTCGGCAGGGGGCTCGGGGCCAACGTCCTGACTTTC. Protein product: CASSQDLGRGLGANVLTF.

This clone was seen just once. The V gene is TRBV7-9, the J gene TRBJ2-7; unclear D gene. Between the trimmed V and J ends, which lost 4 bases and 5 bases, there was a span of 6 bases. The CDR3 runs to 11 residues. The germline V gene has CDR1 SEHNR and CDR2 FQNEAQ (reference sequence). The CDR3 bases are TGTGCCAGCAGCTCGCAGGACGAGCAGTACTTC. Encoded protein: CASSSQDEQYF. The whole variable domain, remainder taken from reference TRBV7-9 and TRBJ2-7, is DTGVSQNPRHKITKRGQNVTFRCDPISEHNRLYWYRQTLGQGPEFLTYFQNEAQLEKSRLLSDRFSAERPKGSFSTLEIQRTEQGDSAMYLCASSSQDEQYFGPGTRLTVT.

CDR3 protein: CASSPSGGAFYEQYV. Written as DNA, the CDR3 is TGTGCCAGCAGTCCTAGCGGGGGGGCCTTCTACGAGCAGTACGTC. The chain is built from TRBV6-5 and TRBJ2-7; 12 bases are shared with TRBD2. Germline V gives CDR1 MNHEY, CDR2 SVGAGI. This CDR3 contains 15 residues. V shed 5 bases and J 3 bases; nucleotides not matched to a gene: 5.

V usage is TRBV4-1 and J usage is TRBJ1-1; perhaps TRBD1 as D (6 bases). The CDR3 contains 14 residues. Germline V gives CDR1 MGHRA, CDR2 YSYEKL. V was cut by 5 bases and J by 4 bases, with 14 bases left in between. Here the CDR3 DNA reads TGCGCCAGCAGCGCGAGGGGGAGGGGCACTGAAGCTTTCTTT. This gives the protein CASSARGRGTEAFF.

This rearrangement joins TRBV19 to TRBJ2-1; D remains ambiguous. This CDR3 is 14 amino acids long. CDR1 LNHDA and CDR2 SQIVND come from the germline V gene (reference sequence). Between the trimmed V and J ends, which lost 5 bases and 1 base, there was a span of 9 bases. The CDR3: CASSFPGSYNEQFF. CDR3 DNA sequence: TGTGCCAGTAGTTTCCCAGGATCCTACAATGAGCAGTTCTTC.

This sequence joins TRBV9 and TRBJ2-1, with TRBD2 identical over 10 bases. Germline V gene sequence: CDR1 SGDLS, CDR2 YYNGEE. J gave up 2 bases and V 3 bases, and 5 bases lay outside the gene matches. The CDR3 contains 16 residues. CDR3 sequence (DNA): TGTGCCAGCAGCGACCTAGCGGGAGTAGCCTACAATGAGCAGTTCTTC. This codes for CASSDLAGVAYNEQFF.

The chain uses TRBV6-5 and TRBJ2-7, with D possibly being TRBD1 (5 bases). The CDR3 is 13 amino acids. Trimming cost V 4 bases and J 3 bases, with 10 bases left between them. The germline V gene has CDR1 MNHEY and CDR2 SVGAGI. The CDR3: CASSLGPNYEQYV. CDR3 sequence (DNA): TGTGCCAGCAGTTTGGGGCCTAACTACGAGCAGTACGTC.

The CDR3 coding sequence is TGTGCCAGCAGCTCTACGGGAGGGTTTACAGATACGCAGTATTTT. It translates to CASSSTGGFTDTQYF. J is TRBJ2-3 and V is TRBV5-4, with TRBD2 matching over 8 bases. In germline, CDR1 is SGHNT, CDR2 YYREEE (reference sequence). The CDR3 loop spans 15 amino acids. The junction had 6 bases not matched to a gene; V was cut back by 3 bases and J by 3 bases.

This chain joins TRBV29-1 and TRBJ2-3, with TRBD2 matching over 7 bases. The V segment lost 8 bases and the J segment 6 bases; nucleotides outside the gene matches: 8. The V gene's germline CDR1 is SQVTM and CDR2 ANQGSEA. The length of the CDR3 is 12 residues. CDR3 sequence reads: CSTGGGYDTQYF. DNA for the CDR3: TGCAGCACGGGCGGGGGATATGATACGCAGTATTTT.

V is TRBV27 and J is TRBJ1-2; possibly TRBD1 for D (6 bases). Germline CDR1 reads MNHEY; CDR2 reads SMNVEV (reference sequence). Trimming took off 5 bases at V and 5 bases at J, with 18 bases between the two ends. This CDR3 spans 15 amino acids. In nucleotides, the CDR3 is TGTGCCAGCAGTCCCCGGGGGGGGGCGGGGTATGGCTACACCTTC. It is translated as CASSPRGGAGYGYTF.

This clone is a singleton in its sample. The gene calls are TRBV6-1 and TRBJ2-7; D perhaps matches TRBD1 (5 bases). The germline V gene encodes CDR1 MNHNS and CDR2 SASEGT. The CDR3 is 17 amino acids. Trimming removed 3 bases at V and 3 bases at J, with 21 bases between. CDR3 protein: CASSDNRRPMKNYEQYV. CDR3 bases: TGTGCCAGCAGTGATAACAGGAGACCGATGAAAAACTACGAGCAGTACGTC.

The CDR3 nucleotides read TGTGCCAGCAGTGTTTCTGGCGATATCTACAATGAGCAGTTCTTC. This sequence encodes CASSVSGDIYNEQFF. The chain has TRBV6-4 and TRBJ2-1; the D is unclear. Trimming shortened V by 4 bases and J by 3 bases, and 13 bases separated the two germline ends. The CDR3 totals 15 residues. Germline V gives CDR1 MRHNA, CDR2 SNTAGT.

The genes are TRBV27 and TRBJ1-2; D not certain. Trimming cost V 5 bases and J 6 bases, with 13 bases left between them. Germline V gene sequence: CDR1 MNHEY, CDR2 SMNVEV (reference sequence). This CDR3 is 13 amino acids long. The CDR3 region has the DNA TGTGCCAGCAGTCCTTTCCCTTGGGATGGCTACACCTTC. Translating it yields CASSPFPWDGYTF.

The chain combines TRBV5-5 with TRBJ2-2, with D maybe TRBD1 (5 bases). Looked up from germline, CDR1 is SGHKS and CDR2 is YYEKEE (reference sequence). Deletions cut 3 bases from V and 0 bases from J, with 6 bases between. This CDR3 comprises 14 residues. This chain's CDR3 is CASSWTSNTGELFF. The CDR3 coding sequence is TGTGCCAGCAGCTGGACATCGAACACCGGGGAGCTGTTTTTT.

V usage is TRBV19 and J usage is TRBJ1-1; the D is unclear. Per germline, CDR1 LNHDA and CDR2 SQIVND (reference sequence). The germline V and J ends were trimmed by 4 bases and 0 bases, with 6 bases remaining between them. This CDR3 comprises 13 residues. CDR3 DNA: TGTGCCAGTAGTACAGCCCTGAACACTGAAGCTTTCTTT. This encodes CASSTALNTEAFF. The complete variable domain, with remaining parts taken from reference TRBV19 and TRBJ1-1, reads DGGITQSPKYLFRKEGQNVTLSCEQNLNHDAMYWYRQDPGQGLRLIYYSQIVNDFQKGDIAEGYSVSREKKESFPLTVTSAQKNPTAFYLCASSTALNTEAFFGQGTRLTVV.

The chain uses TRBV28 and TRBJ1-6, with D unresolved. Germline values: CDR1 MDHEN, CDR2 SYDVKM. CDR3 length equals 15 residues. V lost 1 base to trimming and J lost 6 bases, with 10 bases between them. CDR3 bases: TGTGCCAGCAGTTTATCTGAGGTCAGTAATTCACCCCTCCACTTT. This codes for CASSLSEVSNSPLHF.

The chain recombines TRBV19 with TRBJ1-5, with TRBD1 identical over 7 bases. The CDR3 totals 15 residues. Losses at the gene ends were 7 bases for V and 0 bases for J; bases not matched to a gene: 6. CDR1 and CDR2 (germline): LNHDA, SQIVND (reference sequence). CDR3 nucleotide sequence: TGTGCCAGTATCCCGACAGGGAATAGCAATCAGCCCCAGCATTTT. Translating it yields CASIPTGNSNQPQHF.